Below, 16 T cell receptor beta chains from the same sample are listed, as sequenced in a study of blood T cell repertoires in COVID-19. The protocol was immunoSEQ multiplex PCR, while the TCRdb copy is restricted to in-frame clones and leaves out a portion. The repertoire holds roughly 200,000 clones, with 80% to 90% as singletons. The sample consisted of peripheral blood. These receptor sequences come from a man in his fifties or sixties with acute or convalescent COVID-19.

This chain's CDR3 is CAWSTAGVGGNTIYF. Written as DNA, the CDR3 is TGTGCCTGGAGTACAGCAGGGGTCGGTGGAAACACCATATATTTT. This chain joins TRBV30 and TRBJ1-3, with D possibly being TRBD1 (6 bases). This CDR3 comprises 15 residues. Trimming took off 2 bases at V and 3 bases at J, with 14 bases between the two ends. Germline CDR1 reads GTSNPN; CDR2 reads SVGIG (reference sequence).

This clone turned up a few times. The rearrangement joins TRBV19 to TRBJ2-7, with D possibly TRBD1 on 5 matching bases. V lost 5 bases and J 3 bases, leaving 11 bases between the germline ends. Germline V gives CDR1 LNHDA, CDR2 SQIVND (reference sequence). The CDR3 spans 13 residues. This CDR3 is CASSVRAYYEQYF. The CDR3 nucleotides read TGTGCCAGTAGTGTCAGGGCATACTACGAGCAGTACTTC.

The V call is TRBV9, the J call TRBJ2-3; 8 bases agree with TRBD2. With 0 bases clipped from V and 1 base from J, the junction kept 1 base outside the gene matches. CDR1 is SGDLS, CDR2 YYNGEE, per germline. The CDR3 has 15 amino acids. The CDR3: CASSVVGRGTDTQYF. CDR3 nucleotide sequence: TGTGCCAGCAGCGTAGTCGGGAGGGGCACAGATACGCAGTATTTT.

The genes are TRBV19 and TRBJ2-5; D not certain. V dropped 5 bases and J dropped 1 base, with 11 bases sitting between them. The germline CDR1 and CDR2 sequences are LNHDA and SQIVND (reference sequence). CDR3 length: 14 residues. The CDR3 nucleotides are TGTGCCAGTAGTTTGGGCCAAGGCCAAGAGACCCAGTACTTC. It encodes CASSLGQGQETQYF.

The V gene is TRBV3-1 (or the pseudogene TRBV3-2), the J gene TRBJ2-6; D is perhaps TRBD1 (5 bases). Germline V gene sequence: CDR1 LGHDT, CDR2 YNNKEL (reference sequence). This CDR3 spans 15 amino acids. Trimming stripped 1 base from V and 2 bases from J, with 6 bases between. CDR3 region: CASSQGGTGANVLTF. DNA of the CDR3: TGTGCCAGCAGCCAAGGGGGCACTGGGGCCAACGTCCTGACTTTC.

The table lists this clone with a count of one. The V and J genes are TRBV6-6 and TRBJ2-7, with D hard to call. CDR1 is MNHNY and CDR2 is SVGAGI in the germline V gene (reference sequence). Deletions cut 2 bases from V and 7 bases from J, with 9 bases between. This CDR3 has 12 residues. The CDR3 DNA is TGTGCCAGCAGTTACCTACCGCGGGAGCAGTACTTC. This sequence encodes CASSYLPREQYF.

The rearrangement joins TRBV6-6 to TRBJ1-2; 8 bases match TRBD1. Germline V gene sequence: CDR1 MNHNY, CDR2 SVGAGI (reference sequence). Trimming at V came to 5 bases and at J to 5 bases, leaving 7 bases not matched to a gene. This CDR3 is 14 amino acids long. CDR3 loop: CASSQTQGAYGYTF. CDR3 sequence (DNA): TGTGCCAGCAGTCAAACTCAGGGGGCGTATGGCTACACCTTC.

The chain uses TRBV7-9 and TRBJ2-1; 8 bases fit TRBD2. The CDR3 extends over 15 amino acids. CDR1 and CDR2 from the germline V gene are SEHNR and FQNEAQ (reference sequence). V lost 5 bases to trimming and J lost 2 bases; unmatched junction nucleotides: 5. The CDR3 spells CASSELADTYNEQFF. CDR3 DNA: TGTGCCAGCAGCGAACTAGCGGATACCTACAATGAGCAGTTCTTC.

V is TRBV5-4 and J is TRBJ2-7; 8 bases line up with TRBD1. The length of the CDR3 is 14 residues. After removal of 4 bases from V and 1 base from J, the junction contained 4 bases not matched to a gene. CDR1 is SGHNT, CDR2 YYREEE, per germline (reference sequence). DNA of the CDR3: TGTGCCAGCAGCCCCAGGACAGGGTCCTACGAGCAGTACTTC. Translation: CASSPRTGSYEQYF.

The V gene is TRBV5-6, the J gene TRBJ2-1; D call uncertain. Germline CDR1 is SGHDT and CDR2 is YYEEEE. The CDR3 sequence is 16 residues long. Trimming removed 4 bases at V and 0 bases at J, with 14 bases between. The CDR3 coding sequence is TGTGCCAGCAGCCCACGTTTGGAGAGCTCCTACAATGAGCAGTTCTTC. This translates into CASSPRLESSYNEQFF. Combining the CDR3 with reference TRBV5-6 and TRBJ2-1 gives the whole variable domain DAGVTQSPTHLIKTRGQQVTLRCSPKSGHDTVSWYQQALGQGPQFIFQYYEEEERQRGNFPDRFSGHQFPNYSSELNVNALLLGDSALYLCASSPRLESSYNEQFFGPGTRLTVL.

The chain employs TRBV28 and TRBJ2-3; D perhaps matches TRBD2 (5 bases). CDR3 length equals 13 residues. Germline V lookup: CDR1 MDHEN, CDR2 SYDVKM. The V gene lost 10 bases and the J gene lost 2 bases, with 13 bases spanning the gap. The DNA for the CDR3 is TGTGCCAAAATGGAGCGGAACACAGATACGCAGTATTTT. Translation: CAKMERNTDTQYF.

J is TRBJ2-3 and V is TRBV30; D is perhaps TRBD1 (5 bases). Germline V gene data show CDR1 as GTSNPN and CDR2 as SVGIG (reference sequence). Trimming took 2 bases from V and 3 from J, leaving 12 bases between them. The CDR3 has 14 amino acids. The CDR3 sequence: CAWSQGTKTDTQYF. The CDR3 DNA follows: TGTGCCTGGAGTCAGGGAACGAAGACAGATACGCAGTATTTT. Supplemented by reference TRBV30 and TRBJ2-3, the full variable domain reads SQTIHQWPATLVQPVGSPLSLECTVEGTSNPNLYWYRQAAGRGLQLLFYSVGIGQISSEVPQNLSASRPQDRQFILSSKKLLLSDSGFYLCAWSQGTKTDTQYFGPGTRLTVL.

V is TRBV5-1 and J is TRBJ2-3, with 12 bases lining up with TRBD1. Unmatched junction bases numbered 7, after V lost 3 bases and J lost 8 bases. The germline CDR1 and CDR2 sequences are SGHRS and YFSETQ. The CDR3 is made up of 15 amino acids. CDR3 loop: CASSSGTGGKGTQYF. The CDR3 bases are TGCGCCAGCAGCTCCGGGACAGGGGGCAAAGGTACGCAGTATTTT.

This chain connects TRBV5-1 to TRBJ2-1; D gene ambiguous. V gave up 3 bases and J gave up 3 bases, with 10 bases separating them. The CDR3 has 14 amino acids. Germline CDR1 reads SGHRS; CDR2 reads YFSETQ. The CDR3 spells CASSSGTDYNEQFF. Here the CDR3 DNA reads TGCGCCAGCAGCTCCGGTACAGACTACAATGAGCAGTTCTTC.

CDR3 in DNA: TGTGCCAGCAGCCAAGTTCCGGGTGTTAGCTATGGCTACACCTTC. Translated, it gives CASSQVPGVSYGYTF. This chain uses TRBV3-1 (or the pseudogene TRBV3-2) with TRBJ1-2; D not resolved. Germline lookup yields CDR1 LGHDT and CDR2 YNNKEL (reference sequence). V was clipped by 1 base and J by 4 bases, with 13 bases between them. The CDR3 totals 15 residues.

J is TRBJ1-2 and V is TRBV21-1; the D segment call TRBD1 is taken from the table without a DNA check. TRBV21-1 is a pseudogene segment. The CDR3 length is 18 residues. Written as DNA, the CDR3 is TGTGCCAGCAGCAAAGAATGGCAGGAGGGGGCCAGCGACTATGGCTACACCTTC. Translated, it gives CASSKEWQEGASDYGYTF.